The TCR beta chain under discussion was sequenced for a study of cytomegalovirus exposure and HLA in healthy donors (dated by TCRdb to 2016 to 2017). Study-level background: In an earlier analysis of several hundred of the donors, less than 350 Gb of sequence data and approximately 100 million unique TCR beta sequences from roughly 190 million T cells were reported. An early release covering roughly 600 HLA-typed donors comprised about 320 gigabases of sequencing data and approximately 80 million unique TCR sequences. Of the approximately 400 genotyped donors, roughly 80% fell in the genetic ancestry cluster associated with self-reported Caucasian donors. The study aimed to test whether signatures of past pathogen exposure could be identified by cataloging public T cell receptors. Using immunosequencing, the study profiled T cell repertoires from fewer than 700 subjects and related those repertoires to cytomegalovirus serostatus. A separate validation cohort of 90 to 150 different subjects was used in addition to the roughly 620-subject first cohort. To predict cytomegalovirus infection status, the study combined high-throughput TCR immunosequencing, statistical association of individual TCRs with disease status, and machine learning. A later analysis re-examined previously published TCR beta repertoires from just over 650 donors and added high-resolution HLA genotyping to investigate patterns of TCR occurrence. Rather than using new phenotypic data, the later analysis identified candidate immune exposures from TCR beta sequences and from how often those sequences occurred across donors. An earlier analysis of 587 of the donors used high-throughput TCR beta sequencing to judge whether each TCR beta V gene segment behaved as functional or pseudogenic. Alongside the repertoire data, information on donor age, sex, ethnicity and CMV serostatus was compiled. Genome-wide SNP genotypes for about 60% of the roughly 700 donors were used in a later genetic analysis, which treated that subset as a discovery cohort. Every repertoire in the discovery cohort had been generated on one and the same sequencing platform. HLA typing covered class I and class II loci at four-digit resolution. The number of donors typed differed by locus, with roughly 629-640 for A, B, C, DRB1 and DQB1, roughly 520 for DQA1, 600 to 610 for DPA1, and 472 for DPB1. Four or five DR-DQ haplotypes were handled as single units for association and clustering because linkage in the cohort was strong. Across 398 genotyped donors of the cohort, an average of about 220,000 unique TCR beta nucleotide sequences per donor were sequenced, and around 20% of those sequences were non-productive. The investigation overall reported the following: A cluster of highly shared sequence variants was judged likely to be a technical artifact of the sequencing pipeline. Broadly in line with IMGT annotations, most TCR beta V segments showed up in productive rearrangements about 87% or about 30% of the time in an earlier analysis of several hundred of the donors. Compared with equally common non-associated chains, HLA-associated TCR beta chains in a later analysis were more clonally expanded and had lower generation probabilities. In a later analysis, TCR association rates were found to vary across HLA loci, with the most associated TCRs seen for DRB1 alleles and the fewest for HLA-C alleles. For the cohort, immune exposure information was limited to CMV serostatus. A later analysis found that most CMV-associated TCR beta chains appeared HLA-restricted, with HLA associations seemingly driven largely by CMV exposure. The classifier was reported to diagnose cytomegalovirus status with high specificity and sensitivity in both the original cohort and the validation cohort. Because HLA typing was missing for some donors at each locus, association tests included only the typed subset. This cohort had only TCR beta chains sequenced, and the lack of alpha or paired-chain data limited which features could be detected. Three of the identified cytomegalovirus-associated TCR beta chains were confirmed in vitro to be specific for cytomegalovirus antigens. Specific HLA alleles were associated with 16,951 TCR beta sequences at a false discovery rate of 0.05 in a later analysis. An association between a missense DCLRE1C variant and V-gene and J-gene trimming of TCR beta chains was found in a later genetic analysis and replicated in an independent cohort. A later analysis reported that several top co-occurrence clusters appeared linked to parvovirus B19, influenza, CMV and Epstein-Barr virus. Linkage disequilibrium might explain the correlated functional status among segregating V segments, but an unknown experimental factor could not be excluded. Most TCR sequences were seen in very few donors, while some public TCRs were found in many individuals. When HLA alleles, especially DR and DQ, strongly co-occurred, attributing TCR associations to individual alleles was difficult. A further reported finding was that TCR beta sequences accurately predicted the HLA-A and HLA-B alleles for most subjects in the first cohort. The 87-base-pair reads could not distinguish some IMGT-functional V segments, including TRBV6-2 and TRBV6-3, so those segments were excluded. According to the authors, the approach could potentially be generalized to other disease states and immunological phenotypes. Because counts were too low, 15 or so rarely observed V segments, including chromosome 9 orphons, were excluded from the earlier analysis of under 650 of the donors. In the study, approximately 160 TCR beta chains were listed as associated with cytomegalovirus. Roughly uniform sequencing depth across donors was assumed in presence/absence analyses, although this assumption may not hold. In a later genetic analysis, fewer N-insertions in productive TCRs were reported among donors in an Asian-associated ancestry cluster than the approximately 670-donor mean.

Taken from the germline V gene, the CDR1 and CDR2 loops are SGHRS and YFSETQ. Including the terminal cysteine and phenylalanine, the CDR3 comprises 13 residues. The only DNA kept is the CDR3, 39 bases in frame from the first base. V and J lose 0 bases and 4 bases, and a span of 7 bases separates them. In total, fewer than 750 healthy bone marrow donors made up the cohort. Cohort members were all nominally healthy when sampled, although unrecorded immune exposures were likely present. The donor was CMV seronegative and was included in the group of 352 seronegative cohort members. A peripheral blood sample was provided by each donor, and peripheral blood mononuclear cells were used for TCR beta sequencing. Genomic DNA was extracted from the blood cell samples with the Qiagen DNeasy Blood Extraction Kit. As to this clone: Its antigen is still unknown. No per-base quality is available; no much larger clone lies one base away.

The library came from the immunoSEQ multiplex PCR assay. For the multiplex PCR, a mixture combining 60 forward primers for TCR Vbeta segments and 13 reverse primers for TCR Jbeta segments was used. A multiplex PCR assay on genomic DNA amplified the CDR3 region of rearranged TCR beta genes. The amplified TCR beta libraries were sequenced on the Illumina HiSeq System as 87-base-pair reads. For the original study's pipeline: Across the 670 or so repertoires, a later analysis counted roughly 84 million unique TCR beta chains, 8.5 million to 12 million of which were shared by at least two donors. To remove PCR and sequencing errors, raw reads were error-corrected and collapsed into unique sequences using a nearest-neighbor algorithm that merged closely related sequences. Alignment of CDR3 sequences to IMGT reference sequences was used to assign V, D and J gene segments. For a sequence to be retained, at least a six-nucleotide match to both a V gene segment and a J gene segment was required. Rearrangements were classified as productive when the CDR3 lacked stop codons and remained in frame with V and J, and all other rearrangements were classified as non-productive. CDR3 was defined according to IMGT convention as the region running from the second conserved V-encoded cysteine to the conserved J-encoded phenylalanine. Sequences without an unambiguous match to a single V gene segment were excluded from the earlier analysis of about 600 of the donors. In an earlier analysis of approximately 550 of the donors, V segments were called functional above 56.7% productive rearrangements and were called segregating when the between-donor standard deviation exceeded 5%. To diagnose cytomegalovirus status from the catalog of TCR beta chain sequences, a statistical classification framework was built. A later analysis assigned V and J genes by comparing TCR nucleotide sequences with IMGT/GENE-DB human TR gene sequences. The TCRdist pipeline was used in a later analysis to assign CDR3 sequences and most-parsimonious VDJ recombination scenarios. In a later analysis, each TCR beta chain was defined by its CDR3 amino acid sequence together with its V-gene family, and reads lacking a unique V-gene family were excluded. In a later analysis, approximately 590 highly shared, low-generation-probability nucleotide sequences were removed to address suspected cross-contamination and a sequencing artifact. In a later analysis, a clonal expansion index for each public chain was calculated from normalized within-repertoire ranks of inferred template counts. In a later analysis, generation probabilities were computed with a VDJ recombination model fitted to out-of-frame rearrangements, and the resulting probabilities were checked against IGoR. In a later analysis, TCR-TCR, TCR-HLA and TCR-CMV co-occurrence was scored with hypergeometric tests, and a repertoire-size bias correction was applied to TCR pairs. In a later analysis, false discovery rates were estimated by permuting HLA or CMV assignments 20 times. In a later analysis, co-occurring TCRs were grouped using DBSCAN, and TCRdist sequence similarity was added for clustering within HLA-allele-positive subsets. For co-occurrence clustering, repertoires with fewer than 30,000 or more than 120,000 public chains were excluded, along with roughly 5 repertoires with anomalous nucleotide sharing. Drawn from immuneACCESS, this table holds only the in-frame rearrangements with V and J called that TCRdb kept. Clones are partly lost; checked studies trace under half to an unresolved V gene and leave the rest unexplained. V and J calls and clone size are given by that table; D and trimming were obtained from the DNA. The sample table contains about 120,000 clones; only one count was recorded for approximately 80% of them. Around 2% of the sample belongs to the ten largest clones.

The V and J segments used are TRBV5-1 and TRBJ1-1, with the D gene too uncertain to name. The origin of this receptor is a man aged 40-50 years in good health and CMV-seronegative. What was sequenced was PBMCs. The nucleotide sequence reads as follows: TGCGCCAGCAGCTTGGACGGGATCACTGAAGCTTTCTTT. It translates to CASSLDGITEAFF.